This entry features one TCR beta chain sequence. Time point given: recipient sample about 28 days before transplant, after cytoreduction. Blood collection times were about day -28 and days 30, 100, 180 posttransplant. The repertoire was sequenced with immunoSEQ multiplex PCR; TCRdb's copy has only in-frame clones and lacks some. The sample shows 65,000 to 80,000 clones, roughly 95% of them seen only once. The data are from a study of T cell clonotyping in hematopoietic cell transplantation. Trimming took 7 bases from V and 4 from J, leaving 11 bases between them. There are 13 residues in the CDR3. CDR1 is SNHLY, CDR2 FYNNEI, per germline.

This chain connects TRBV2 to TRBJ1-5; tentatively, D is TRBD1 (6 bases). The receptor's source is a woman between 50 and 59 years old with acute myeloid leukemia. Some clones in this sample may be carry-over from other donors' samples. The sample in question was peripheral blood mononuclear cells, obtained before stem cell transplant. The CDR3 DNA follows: TGTGCCAGCACCAGGGGCGGGAATCAGCCCCAGCATTTT. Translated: CASTRGGNQPQHF.